The 13 T cell receptor beta chains below come from one sample, sequenced in a study of blood T cell repertoires in COVID-19. Some clones are missing from TCRdb's copy, which holds only in-frame ones; the method was immunoSEQ multiplex PCR. The sample lists about 300,000 clones; 85% to 90% were seen once. Sequenced: PBMCs or T cells enriched from blood (not recorded which). These receptor sequences come from a man in his thirties or forties who had recovered from COVID-19.

The rearrangement joins TRBV6-4 to TRBJ2-3, with TRBD1 identical over 8 bases. J was trimmed by 1 base and V by 6 bases; bases with no gene match: 0. The germline CDR1 and CDR2 sequences are MRHNA and SNTAGT. The CDR3 covers 13 residues. The CDR3 here is CASRGQGTDTQYF. For the CDR3, the DNA is TGTGCCAGCAGGGGACAGGGCACAGATACGCAGTATTTT.

The chain is built from TRBV9 and TRBJ1-5; 7 bases match TRBD1. Germline CDR1 SGDLS, CDR2 YYNGEE. V lost 2 bases to trimming and J lost 4 bases; unmatched junction nucleotides: 6. This CDR3 contains 15 residues. In DNA, the CDR3 is TGTGCCAGCAGCGTGGGACAGACCTCAAATCAGCCCCAGCATTTT. Protein product: CASSVGQTSNQPQHF.

The chain joins TRBV27 to TRBJ1-2; 7 nucleotides align to TRBD1. Trimming took 5 bases from V and 5 from J; bases not matched to a gene: 14. The CDR3 is made up of 16 amino acids. The germline CDR1 and CDR2 sequences are MNHEY and SMNVEV (reference sequence). CDR3 protein: CASSPSRITGVYGYTF. Written as DNA, the CDR3 is TGTGCCAGCAGTCCAAGCCGCATCACAGGGGTTTATGGCTACACCTTC.

The chain employs TRBV19 and TRBJ2-2; D is perhaps TRBD2 (5 bases). CDR3 size: 15 residues. Looked up from germline, CDR1 is LNHDA and CDR2 is SQIVND (reference sequence). V shed 3 bases and J shed 4 bases, with 12 bases lying between them. In nucleotides, the CDR3 is TGTGCCAGTAGTATTGCGCAGCTAGCCACCGGGGAGCTGTTTTTT. Residues: CASSIAQLATGELFF.

This clone showed up just once. The chain has TRBV5-4 and TRBJ2-7; 7 nucleotides match TRBD1. Germline CDR1 reads SGHNT; CDR2 reads YYREEE (reference sequence). Trimming removed 0 bases from V and 7 bases from J; junction bases left unmatched: 7. The CDR3 covers 14 residues. In nucleotides, the CDR3 is TGTGCCAGCAGCTTGGAGGGGGCCGAAGAGGAGCAGTACTTC. This sequence encodes CASSLEGAEEEQYF. Full variable domain (remainder filled in from reference TRBV5-4 and TRBJ2-7): ETGVTQSPTHLIKTRGQQVTLRCSSQSGHNTVSWYQQALGQGPQFIFQYYREEENGRGNFPPRFSGLQFPNYSSELNVNALELDDSALYLCASSLEGAEEEQYFGPGTRLTVT.

This clone has only one observation. The rearrangement joins TRBV7-2 to TRBJ2-5, with D possibly matching TRBD2 (5 bases). CDR1 SGHTA and CDR2 FQGNSA come from the germline V gene. V lost 5 bases and J 7 bases, leaving 17 bases between the germline ends. The CDR3 is 14 amino acids. The CDR3 reads CASSEGLRQATQYF. CDR3 DNA sequence: TGTGCCAGCAGCGAAGGACTTCGGCAGGCGACCCAGTACTTC. The entire variable domain, with the rest obtained from reference TRBV7-2 and TRBJ2-5, is as follows: GAGVSQSPSNKVTEKGKDVELRCDPISGHTALYWYRQSLGQGLEFLIYFQGNSAPDKSGLPSDRFSAERTGGSVSTLTIQRTQQEDSAVYLCASSEGLRQATQYFGPGTRLLVL.

The V and J genes are TRBV19 and TRBJ1-5, with TRBD1 as a possible D gene (6 bases). Deletions cut 2 bases from V and 0 bases from J, with 11 bases between. The CDR3 has 16 amino acids. Germline CDR1 LNHDA, CDR2 SQIVND (reference sequence). CDR3 in amino acids: CASSIRTVISNQPQHF. The CDR3 nucleotides read TGTGCCAGTAGTATAAGGACAGTGATTAGCAATCAGCCCCAGCATTTT.

This clone was seen just once. The J gene is TRBJ2-1, the V gene TRBV19; maybe TRBD2 (6 bases). Germline V gene sequence: CDR1 LNHDA, CDR2 SQIVND (reference sequence). CDR3 length: 15 residues. With 5 bases removed from V and 0 bases from J, the gap between germline ends came to 11 bases. The CDR3 DNA is TGTGCCAGTAGTTTGGACGGGAGCTCCTACAATGAGCAGTTCTTC. Translating it yields CASSLDGSSYNEQFF.

The chain uses TRBV5-6 and TRBJ1-5, with no clear D. CDR3 length equals 15 residues. V shed 0 bases and J shed 0 bases, with 7 bases lying between them. Germline V gene sequence: CDR1 SGHDT, CDR2 YYEEEE. Here the CDR3 DNA reads TGTGCCAGCAGCTTGGGGCAGAATAGCAATCAGCCCCAGCATTTT. Amino acids: CASSLGQNSNQPQHF.

This clone came up once. Different DNA sequences within this sample yield the same CDR3. This rearrangement joins TRBV18 to TRBJ1-1; the D gene is possibly TRBD1 (6 bases). The CDR3 runs to 14 residues. Germline V gene sequence: CDR1 KGHSH, CDR2 LQKENI. Trimming removed 3 bases from V and 1 base from J, with 9 bases in between. CDR3 loop: CASSPRGQNTEAFF. DNA for the CDR3: TGTGCCAGCTCACCGAGGGGACAGAACACTGAAGCTTTCTTT.

The chain uses TRBV7-2 and TRBJ1-2; 10 nucleotides match TRBD1. V was pared by 5 bases and J by 4 bases, with 10 bases of the junction left unmatched. This CDR3 has 16 amino acids. Germline V gene data show CDR1 as SGHTA and CDR2 as FQGNSA. The CDR3 DNA reads TGTGCCAGCAGCCCCATTACCGGGACAGGGGCCTATGGCTACACCTTC. This codes for CASSPITGTGAYGYTF. Together with reference TRBV7-2 and TRBJ1-2, the CDR3 gives the full variable domain: GAGVSQSPSNKVTEKGKDVELRCDPISGHTALYWYRQSLGQGLEFLIYFQGNSAPDKSGLPSDRFSAERTGGSVSTLTIQRTQQEDSAVYLCASSPITGTGAYGYTFGSGTRLTVV.

The V gene is TRBV29-1, the J gene TRBJ1-1; D ambiguous. Germline loops: CDR1 SQVTM, CDR2 ANQGSEA. V was pared by 4 bases and J by 7 bases, with 7 bases between. CDR3 length: 10 amino acids. For the CDR3, the DNA is TGCAGCGTTGCCCAGATTGAAGCTTTCTTT. Its translation: CSVAQIEAFF.

The chain links TRBV5-6 to TRBJ2-2; TRBD1 matches at 8 bases. V lost 4 bases, J lost 1 base, and 6 bases stayed unmatched. This CDR3 has 16 amino acids. Per germline, CDR1 SGHDT and CDR2 YYEEEE. In DNA form, the CDR3 reads TGTGCCAGCAGCCGAGCCGGACAGGGGAACACCGGGGAGCTGTTTTTT. This sequence encodes CASSRAGQGNTGELFF.